These T cell receptor beta chains were read from a single sample in a study of tissue T cells after allogeneic stem cell transplantation. The protocol was immunoSEQ multiplex PCR, while the TCRdb copy is restricted to in-frame clones and leaves out a portion. Of 9,500 to 10,000 clones in the sample, approximately 70% were seen once. This sample comprised tissue from the stomach, obtained at autopsy. The receptors shown here come from a male donor aged 60 or older with lung cancer. Both conserved end residues are part of each CDR3. The D gene is left open where the match is weak. Expanded clones get a size class; other rows say once, few or many, or leave the size out.

clone_size | j_call | v_call | d_call | cdr3_aa | cdr3_nt
medium-sized | TRBJ2-7 | TRBV6-1 | - | CASSELHEQYF | TGTGCCAGCAGTGAACTCCACGAGCAGTACTTC
- | TRBJ1-4 | TRBV6-5 | TRBD1 | CASSDRAITNEKLFF | TGTGCCAGCAGCGACAGGGCGATAACTAATGAAAAACTGTTTTTT
- | TRBJ1-2 | TRBV20-1 | - | CSASLLSNYGYTF | TGCAGTGCTAGTTTGTTATCTAACTATGGCTACACCTTC
- | TRBJ1-1 | TRBV5-1 | - | CASSFSTGSNTEAFF | TGCGCCAGCAGCTTTTCTACAGGGAGCAACACTGAAGCTTTCTTT
- | TRBJ2-1 | TRBV19 | TRBD1 | CASTRDSSYNEQFF | TGTGCCAGTACACGGGACAGCTCCTACAATGAGCAGTTCTTC
- | TRBJ2-5 | TRBV9 | - | CASSPNGGAETQYF | TGTGCCAGCAGCCCGAACGGAGGGGCGGAGACCCAGTACTTC
- | TRBJ2-7 | TRBV6-5 | - | CASRPGLYEQYF | TGTGCCAGCAGGCCGGGACTCTACGAGCAGTACTTC
- | TRBJ2-7 | TRBV7-9 | - | CASSPSTEFYEQYF | TGTGCCAGCAGCCCCTCGACAGAATTCTACGAGCAGTACTTC
few | TRBJ2-1 | TRBV4-1 | - | CASSQVRNPQFF | TGCGCCAGCAGCCAAGTTAGGAATCCGCAGTTCTTC
- | TRBJ1-1 | TRBV6-2/TRBV6-3 | - | CASSYATANTEAFF | TGTGCCAGCAGTTACGCGACAGCAAACACTGAAGCTTTCTTT
- | TRBJ1-3 | TRBV7-6 | - | CASSLLGPSSGNTIYF | TGTGCCAGCAGCTTACTGGGACCGAGCTCTGGAAACACCATATATTTT
medium-sized | TRBJ1-5 | TRBV24-1 | - | CATRGGRNQPQHF | TGTGCCACCAGGGGGGGCAGGAATCAGCCCCAGCATTTT
once | TRBJ1-2 | TRBV28 | TRBD1 | CASRQGTGAQVNYGYTF | TGTGCCAGCAGACAAGGGACAGGGGCGCAAGTTAACTATGGCTACACCTTC
few | TRBJ2-1 | TRBV12-3/TRBV12-4 | - | CASSPTNHEQFF | TGTGCCAGCAGCCCGACTAACCATGAGCAGTTCTTC
- | TRBJ1-6 | TRBV7-6 | - | CASSYSDSNSPLHF | TGTGCCAGCAGCTATTCCGACAGTAATTCACCCCTCCACTTT